Presented here are 27 T cell receptor beta chains from one specimen sequenced in a study of shared clonotypes between healthy human individuals. CD45RO-negative CD8 cells positively selected for CCR7 made up the naive population, which excluded terminally differentiated effector memory CD45RA+ cells. The assay was immunoSEQ multiplex PCR, and TCRdb's table has in-frame clones only and misses some. The sample contains millions of clones, about 95% of which appear only once. Sequences were obtained from naive CD8+ T cells sorted from blood. The receptors were gathered from a man aged 18 to 30 in good health.

This chain uses TRBV2 with TRBJ1-5; 9 bases map to TRBD1. CDR3 size: 17 residues. V lost 4 bases, J lost 6 bases, and 13 bases stayed unmatched. Germline V lookup: CDR1 SNHLY, CDR2 FYNNEI. The CDR3 DNA is TGTGCCAGCAGTGGTACAGGGGGCGTAGTGATCGGTCAGCCCCAGCATTTT. Protein product: CASSGTGGVVIGQPQHF.

This chain uses TRBV19 with TRBJ2-3; TRBD2 matches 9 bases. This CDR3 has 15 amino acids. Germline-derived CDR1 and CDR2 are LNHDA and SQIVND (reference sequence). V dropped 3 bases and J dropped 2; count of bases not matched to a gene: 3. This CDR3 is CASSMTSGPTDTQYF. The CDR3 DNA reads TGTGCCAGTAGTATGACTAGCGGCCCCACAGATACGCAGTATTTT.

V gene TRBV9 combines with J gene TRBJ2-3; 7 bases align to TRBD2. Germline V gene lookup returns CDR1 SGDLS and CDR2 YYNGEE. V shed 1 base, J shed 2 bases, and the junction held 7 bases outside the gene matches. This CDR3 region has 16 residues. CDR3 nucleotides: TGTGCCAGCAGCGTATCTAGCGGAGATTACACAGATACGCAGTATTTT. It is translated as CASSVSSGDYTDTQYF.

The rearrangement uses TRBV9 and TRBJ2-1; no clear D. V lost 3 bases and J lost 2, with 3 bases in between. CDR1 and CDR2 from the germline V gene are SGDLS and YYNGEE. This CDR3 comprises 12 residues. CDR3 residues: CASSGTYNEQFF. The CDR3 nucleotides are TGTGCCAGCAGCGGGACCTACAATGAGCAGTTCTTC.

This chain connects TRBV4-3 to TRBJ2-2; 12 nucleotides align to TRBD2. In germline, CDR1 is LGHNA, CDR2 YSLEER. V lost 2 bases, J lost 6 bases, and 16 bases stayed unmatched. The CDR3 is 20 amino acids. The chain's CDR3 is CASSQTSGRLPDQGSGELFF. CDR3 nucleotide sequence: TGCGCCAGCAGCCAAACTAGCGGGAGGCTCCCTGATCAGGGCTCCGGGGAGCTGTTTTTT.

The chain has TRBV4-1 and TRBJ2-2, with 11 nucleotides matching TRBD2. Germline V gives CDR1 MGHRA, CDR2 YSYEKL. V was clipped by 2 bases and J by 3 bases; unmatched bases: 8. This CDR3 contains 18 residues. Written as DNA, the CDR3 is TGCGCCAGCAGCCAACAAACTAGCGGGAGACTAGACACCGGGGAGCTGTTTTTT. It encodes CASSQQTSGRLDTGELFF.

V is TRBV2 and J is TRBJ2-7; 8 bases align to TRBD2. The CDR3 sequence is 15 residues long. The V gene end was trimmed by 1 base and the J gene end by 4 bases; junction bases not matched to a gene: 6. Germline CDR1 is SNHLY and CDR2 is FYNNEI. The DNA for the CDR3 is TGTGCCAGCAGTGAAGGGACTAGCTCTCTTTACGAGCAGTACTTC. This gives the protein CASSEGTSSLYEQYF.

The chain carries TRBV9 and TRBJ2-2; 12 positions agree with TRBD1. There are 18 residues in the CDR3. Looked up from germline, CDR1 is SGDLS and CDR2 is YYNGEE. Trimming removed 3 bases from V and 6 bases from J; junction bases left unmatched: 12. CDR3 sequence (DNA): TGTGCCAGCAGCGATCCCGGGACAGGGGGCAAAAGCGCCGGGGAGCTGTTTTTT. Its translation is CASSDPGTGGKSAGELFF.

DNA of the CDR3: TGTGCCAGCAGTGAACTTATTAGCGGGAGAGGAGCCGGGGAGCTGTTTTTT. This codes for CASSELISGRGAGELFF. The chain is built from TRBV25-1 and TRBJ2-2; 9 nucleotides align to TRBD2. Germline CDR1 reads MGHDK; CDR2 reads SYGVNS. V dropped 2 bases and J dropped 6; count of bases not matched to a gene: 10. The CDR3 is made up of 17 amino acids.

The rearrangement links TRBV4-3 to TRBJ2-1; D perhaps matches TRBD1 (6 bases). Trimming pared 1 base from V and 2 bases from J, leaving 12 bases between. There are 16 residues in the CDR3. Germline assignment: CDR1 LGHNA and CDR2 YSLEER. The CDR3 is CASSQATGIAYNEQFF. As DNA, the CDR3 is TGCGCCAGCAGCCAAGCGACAGGCATCGCCTACAATGAGCAGTTCTTC.

V gene TRBV4-3 combines with J gene TRBJ2-7; perhaps TRBD2 as D (6 bases). Trimming stripped 5 bases from V and 1 base from J, with 15 bases between. This CDR3 spans 15 amino acids. Germline V gene lookup returns CDR1 LGHNA and CDR2 YSLEER. CDR3 nucleotide sequence: TGCGCCAGCAGCTTTAGGACGGGAGCTTCCTACGAGCAGTACTTC. Amino acid sequence: CASSFRTGASYEQYF.

The chain combines TRBV4-1 with TRBJ1-6; D remains unclear. CDR1 MGHRA and CDR2 YSYEKL come from the germline V gene. The CDR3 loop spans 14 amino acids. V was pared by 1 base and J by 5 bases, with 6 bases between. CDR3 amino acids: CASSQVGDNSPLHF. The CDR3 nucleotides are TGCGCCAGCAGCCAAGTCGGGGATAATTCACCCCTCCACTTT.

The CDR3 DNA follows: TGTGCCAGCAGCTTTCCTAGGGGACCTTTGAATGAGCAGTTCTTC. This gives the protein CASSFPRGPLNEQFF. The chain carries TRBV7-9 and TRBJ2-1; D tentatively reads TRBD1 or TRBD2 (5 bases each). The germline V and J ends were trimmed by 3 bases and 7 bases, with 16 bases remaining between them. The CDR3 covers 15 residues. Germline assignment: CDR1 SEHNR and CDR2 FQNEAQ (reference sequence).

This clone has a handful of counts. The rearrangement joins TRBV6-5 to TRBJ1-1; D may be TRBD1 (5 bases). Germline-derived CDR1 and CDR2 are MNHEY and SVGAGI. The length of the CDR3 is 15 residues. V lost 2 bases, J lost 3 bases, and 13 bases lay in between. The CDR3 bases are TGTGCCAGCAGTTACAGTGTTGGGGGAGACACTGAAGCTTTCTTT. Translated: CASSYSVGGDTEAFF.

This chain connects TRBV27 to TRBJ2-2; 14 bases agree with TRBD2. V lost 8 bases, J lost 2 bases, and 1 base stayed unmatched. The CDR3 is 15 residues long. CDR1 and CDR2 from the germline V gene are MNHEY and SMNVEV (reference sequence). As DNA, the CDR3 is TGTGCCAGCGGGACTAGCGGGAGCAACACCGGGGAGCTGTTTTTT. It translates to CASGTSGSNTGELFF.

The chain employs TRBV5-1 and TRBJ2-1; 7 bases fit TRBD1. The length of the CDR3 is 13 residues. J lost 6 bases, V lost 4 bases, and 4 bases had no gene match. Germline V gene data show CDR1 as SGHRS and CDR2 as YFSETQ. The CDR3 DNA reads TGCGCCAGCAGCACAGGGGATCTCAATGAGCAGTTCTTC. Translation gives CASSTGDLNEQFF. The entire variable domain, with the rest obtained from reference TRBV5-1 and TRBJ2-1, is as follows: KAGVTQTPRYLIKTRGQQVTLSCSPISGHRSVSWYQQTPGQGLQFLFEYFSETQRNKGNFPGRFSGRQFSNSRSEMNVSTLELGDSALYLCASSTGDLNEQFFGPGTRLTVL.

The J gene is TRBJ2-7, the V gene TRBV19, with 8 bases identical to TRBD1. From germline, CDR1 is LNHDA and CDR2 SQIVND (reference sequence). The CDR3 length is 15 residues. V was clipped by 1 base and J by 2 bases; unmatched bases: 4. The CDR3, as DNA: TGTGCCAGTAGTATAGCGAGGACAGGGCCCTACGAGCAGTACTTC. As protein: CASSIARTGPYEQYF.

This chain uses TRBV13 with TRBJ2-3; 14 nucleotides match TRBD2. V trimming: 4 bases; J trimming: 3 bases; junction bases outside the gene matches: 3. This CDR3 has 16 residues. The germline gives CDR1 PRHDT, CDR2 FYEKMQ (reference sequence). In DNA form, the CDR3 reads TGTGCCAGCAGCTCCGGGACTAGCGGGGGAACAGATACGCAGTATTTT. It yields the protein CASSSGTSGGTDTQYF. Supplemented by reference TRBV13 and TRBJ2-3, the full variable domain reads AAGVIQSPRHLIKEKRETATLKCYPIPRHDTVYWYQQGPGQDPQFLISFYEKMQSDKGSIPDRFSAQQFSDYHSELNMSSLELGDSALYFCASSSGTSGGTDTQYFGPGTRLTVL.

This rearrangement joins TRBV5-6 to TRBJ2-5; D unclear. With 4 bases removed from V and 5 bases from J, the gap between germline ends came to 9 bases. The germline gives CDR1 SGHDT, CDR2 YYEEEE. CDR3 length: 12 residues. The CDR3 region is CASSPYSETQYF. CDR3 DNA: TGTGCCAGCAGCCCTTATTCGGAGACCCAGTACTTC. Based on the CDR3 plus reference TRBV5-6 and TRBJ2-5, the full variable domain is DAGVTQSPTHLIKTRGQQVTLRCSPKSGHDTVSWYQQALGQGPQFIFQYYEEEERQRGNFPDRFSGHQFPNYSSELNVNALLLGDSALYLCASSPYSETQYFGPGTRLLVL.

This chain joins TRBV19 and TRBJ2-7, with a weak D call TRBD1 (6 bases). The V gene lost 4 bases and the J gene lost 0 bases, with 10 bases spanning the gap. Germline CDR1 is LNHDA and CDR2 is SQIVND (reference sequence). The CDR3 extends over 14 amino acids. CDR3 sequence reads: CASSTRDISYEQYF. CDR3 DNA: TGTGCCAGTAGTACCCGGGACATCTCCTACGAGCAGTACTTC. The full variable domain, with the rest looked up from reference TRBV19 and TRBJ2-7, is DGGITQSPKYLFRKEGQNVTLSCEQNLNHDAMYWYRQDPGQGLRLIYYSQIVNDFQKGDIAEGYSVSREKKESFPLTVTSAQKNPTAFYLCASSTRDISYEQYFGPGTRLTVT.

The CDR3 bases are TGCGCCAGCAGCCCGGGTCGGTCCCTCCACTTT. Residues: CASSPGRSLHF. The chain recombines TRBV5-1 with TRBJ1-6; D uncertain. The CDR3 is 11 amino acids. The V end was cut by 4 bases, the J end by 14 bases, with 10 bases between. Germline CDR1 and CDR2: SGHRS and YFSETQ.

The chain links TRBV6-5 to TRBJ2-7; TRBD1 matches at 7 bases. The germline gives CDR1 MNHEY, CDR2 SVGAGI. The V segment lost 6 bases and the J segment 0 bases; nucleotides outside the gene matches: 5. This CDR3 is built from 14 residues. The CDR3 spells CASSSTGYSYEQYF. The CDR3 bases are TGTGCCAGCAGCTCGACAGGGTACTCCTACGAGCAGTACTTC.

CDR3: CASSPRVGDYGYTF. The CDR3 bases are TGCGCCAGCAGCCCCAGGGTTGGTGACTATGGCTACACCTTC. V gene TRBV5-1 combines with J gene TRBJ1-2; D may be TRBD1 (5 bases). CDR1 and CDR2 (germline): SGHRS, YFSETQ. There are 14 residues in the CDR3. V lost 4 bases to trimming and J lost 3 bases, with 13 bases between them.

The table lists this clone with a count of one. The chain recombines TRBV29-1 with TRBJ2-6; 7 nucleotides match TRBD1. The CDR3 length is 16 residues. After removal of 5 bases from V and 0 bases from J, the junction contained 7 bases not matched to a gene. Germline V gene data show CDR1 as SQVTM and CDR2 as ANQGSEA. CDR3 residues: CSVSGTDYSGANVLTF. The CDR3 DNA sequence: TGCAGCGTTTCCGGGACAGACTACTCTGGGGCCAACGTCCTGACTTTC.

V gene TRBV25-1 combines with J gene TRBJ2-7, with TRBD2 as a possible D gene (5 bases). CDR1 is MGHDK and CDR2 is SYGVNS in the germline V gene. The CDR3 is 13 amino acids. V lost 2 bases and J 5 bases, leaving 10 bases between the germline ends. CDR3 loop: CASSEGPGDEQYF. The CDR3 DNA is TGTGCCAGCAGTGAAGGACCCGGGGACGAGCAGTACTTC.

The chain uses TRBV13 and TRBJ1-2; tentatively, D is TRBD1 (6 bases). Germline V CDR1 and CDR2: PRHDT, FYEKMQ (reference sequence). V lost 5 bases and J 4 bases, leaving 11 bases between the germline ends. This CDR3 is 13 amino acids long. Here the CDR3 reads CASSHGTLYGYTF. In nucleotides, the CDR3 is TGTGCCAGCAGCCACGGGACACTCTATGGCTACACCTTC. Filled out from reference TRBV13 and TRBJ1-2, the complete variable domain reads AAGVIQSPRHLIKEKRETATLKCYPIPRHDTVYWYQQGPGQDPQFLISFYEKMQSDKGSIPDRFSAQQFSDYHSELNMSSLELGDSALYFCASSHGTLYGYTFGSGTRLTVV.

The genes are TRBV5-6 and TRBJ2-7; D might be TRBD2 (6 bases). CDR1 and CDR2 (germline): SGHDT, YYEEEE. The CDR3 totals 17 residues. V lost 0 bases and J 2 bases, leaving 18 bases between the germline ends. The CDR3, as DNA: TGTGCCAGCAGCTTGGCATGGAGGGCGGATTTTACCTACGAGCAGTACTTC. This sequence encodes CASSLAWRADFTYEQYF.